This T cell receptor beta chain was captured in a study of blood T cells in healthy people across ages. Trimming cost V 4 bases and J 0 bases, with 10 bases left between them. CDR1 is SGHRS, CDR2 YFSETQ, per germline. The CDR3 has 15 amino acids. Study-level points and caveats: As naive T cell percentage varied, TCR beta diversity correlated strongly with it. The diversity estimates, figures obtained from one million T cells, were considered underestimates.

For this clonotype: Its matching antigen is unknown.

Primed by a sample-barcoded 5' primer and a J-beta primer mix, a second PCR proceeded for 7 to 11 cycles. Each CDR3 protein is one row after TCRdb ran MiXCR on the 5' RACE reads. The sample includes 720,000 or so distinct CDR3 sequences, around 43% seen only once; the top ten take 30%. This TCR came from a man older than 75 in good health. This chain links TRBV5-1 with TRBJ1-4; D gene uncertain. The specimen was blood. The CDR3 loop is CASSVDGTTNEKLFF. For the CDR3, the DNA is TGCGCCAGCAGCGTGGACGGGACAACTAATGAAAAACTGTTTTTT.